One and the same sample provided the 25 T cell receptor beta chains below, sequenced in a study of control samples from healthy donors and cancer patients. Assay used: immunoSEQ multiplex PCR; TCRdb lists only in-frame clones, some missing. The profile shows roughly 200,000 clones, roughly 94% of them singletons. Specimen: blood. These receptors were collected from a man aged 50 or older in good health.

V usage is TRBV6-5 and J usage is TRBJ1-5; 7 nucleotides line up with TRBD1. CDR3 size: 13 residues. Germline CDR1 reads MNHEY; CDR2 reads SVGAGI. Unmatched junction bases numbered 5, after V lost 7 bases and J lost 5 bases. The CDR3 here is CASTGQADQPQHF. DNA for the CDR3: TGTGCCAGCACTGGACAGGCAGATCAGCCCCAGCATTTT.

This chain joins TRBV7-2 and TRBJ1-2; D call uncertain. Germline CDR1 reads SGHTA; CDR2 reads FQGNSA. The CDR3 sequence is 11 residues long. Deletions cut 7 bases from V and 7 bases from J, with 10 bases between. CDR3 coding DNA: TGTGCCAGCACTTCCAGATTTGGCTACACCTTC. The encoded protein is CASTSRFGYTF.

This rearrangement joins TRBV5-1 to TRBJ2-1, with unresolved D. CDR1 is SGHRS, CDR2 YFSETQ, per germline. The CDR3 totals 17 residues. Trimming removed 3 bases at V and 0 bases at J, with 16 bases between. The CDR3 spells CASSSSLSPSSYNEQFF. The CDR3 region has the DNA TGCGCCAGCAGCTCCTCACTTTCCCCGAGCTCCTACAATGAGCAGTTCTTC. Full variable domain (rest looked up from reference TRBV5-1 and TRBJ2-1): KAGVTQTPRYLIKTRGQQVTLSCSPISGHRSVSWYQQTPGQGLQFLFEYFSETQRNKGNFPGRFSGRQFSNSRSEMNVSTLELGDSALYLCASSSSLSPSSYNEQFFGPGTRLTVL.

The chain combines TRBV4-3 with TRBJ2-2; TRBD2 matches at 9 bases. The CDR3 has 17 amino acids. CDR1 and CDR2 from the germline V gene are LGHNA and YSLEER. With V trimmed by 1 base and J by 5 bases, 8 bases remained unmatched. This chain's CDR3 is CASSQAARGGRTGELFF. The DNA of the CDR3 is TGCGCCAGCAGCCAAGCCGCGCGGGGGGGCCGTACCGGGGAGCTGTTTTTT.

V is TRBV30 and J is TRBJ1-6; 7 nucleotides agree with TRBD1. The junction had 18 bases not matched to a gene; V was cut back by 3 bases and J by 7 bases. The CDR3 covers 18 residues. CDR1 is GTSNPN and CDR2 is SVGIG in the germline V gene (reference sequence). The CDR3 spells CAWSVDREMGTRNSPLHF. The CDR3 DNA reads as TGTGCCTGGAGCGTCGACAGGGAAATGGGCACGCGCAATTCACCCCTCCACTTT. The variable domain in full, completed from reference TRBV30 and TRBJ1-6, reads SQTIHQWPATLVQPVGSPLSLECTVEGTSNPNLYWYRQAAGRGLQLLFYSVGIGQISSEVPQNLSASRPQDRQFILSSKKLLLSDSGFYLCAWSVDREMGTRNSPLHFGNGTRLTVT.

The CDR3 protein is CASSRGQGYEQYF. The CDR3 DNA reads TGTGCCAGCAGTCGGGGACAGGGCTACGAGCAGTACTTC. The gene calls are TRBV27 and TRBJ2-7; 9 nucleotides align to TRBD1. The germline V gene encodes CDR1 MNHEY and CDR2 SMNVEV (reference sequence). The J segment lost 3 bases and the V segment lost 5 bases, leaving 2 bases of the junction unmatched. CDR3 length equals 13 residues.

The rearrangement links TRBV15 to TRBJ2-7, with TRBD2 matching 10 bases. Germline lookup yields CDR1 LNHNV and CDR2 YYDKDF (reference sequence). After removal of 0 bases from V and 3 bases from J, the junction contained 11 bases not matched to a gene. This CDR3 contains 18 residues. CDR3 bases: TGTGCCACCAGCAGAGATCAAGCGGGGGGGCTTCTTAACTACGAGCAGTACTTC. As protein: CATSRDQAGGLLNYEQYF.

This sequence joins TRBV5-1 and TRBJ2-2; 8 bases are shared with TRBD1. This CDR3 has 16 residues. Germline V gene lookup returns CDR1 SGHRS and CDR2 YFSETQ. V was clipped by 3 bases and J by 1 base; unmatched bases: 5. Written as DNA, the CDR3 is TGCGCCAGCAGCTCCCCCGGGACAGGGAACACCGGGGAGCTGTTTTTT. Protein: CASSSPGTGNTGELFF.

This chain connects TRBV7-8 to TRBJ1-3; no clear D. There are 13 residues in the CDR3. V was pared by 6 bases and J by 0 bases, with 6 bases between. Germline CDR1 reads SGHVS; CDR2 reads FQNEAQ. The DNA for the CDR3 is TGTGCCAGCAGATCCGTCTCTGGAAACACCATATATTTT. As protein: CASRSVSGNTIYF.

The gene calls are TRBV5-4 and TRBJ2-5; maybe TRBD2 (6 bases). This CDR3 spans 15 amino acids. Trimming shortened V by 6 bases and J by 1 base, and 16 bases separated the two germline ends. Germline lookup yields CDR1 SGHNT and CDR2 YYREEE (reference sequence). The CDR3 coding sequence is TGTGCCAGCATGCCGAGGAGCGGGCCCCAAGAGACCCAGTACTTC. Amino acid sequence: CASMPRSGPQETQYF.

This clone has only a few counts. CDR3 sequence reads: CATSQGWNQPQHF. As DNA, the CDR3 is TGTGCCACCAGTCAGGGGTGGAATCAGCCCCAGCATTTT. The chain uses TRBV24-1 and TRBJ1-5; tentatively, D is TRBD1 (6 bases). Germline-derived CDR1 and CDR2 are KGHDR and SFDVKD. Trimming stripped 6 bases from V and 4 bases from J, with 9 bases between. The CDR3 runs 13 residues.

Comment on this clone: At one of its ends the junction is not consistent with the germline gene, which may arise from a read error. V is TRBV7-2 and J is TRBJ2-7, with no clear D. Germline-derived CDR1 and CDR2 are SGHTA and FQGNSA. This CDR3 contains 13 residues. Written as DNA, the CDR3 is TGTGCCAGCGGCTTAGAACACACCTACGAGCAGTACTTC. As protein: CASGLEHTYEQYF.

The chain recombines TRBV4-1 with TRBJ2-3, with 9 bases fitting TRBD2. In germline, CDR1 is MGHRA, CDR2 YSYEKL. CDR3 length: 17 amino acids. The trim removed 1 base at V and 2 bases at J, leaving 7 bases unmatched. CDR3 sequence reads: CASSQVLAGGFTDTQYF. Here the CDR3 DNA reads TGCGCCAGCAGCCAAGTGCTGGCGGGGGGGTTCACAGATACGCAGTATTTT.

The chain uses TRBV5-1 and TRBJ2-5; a possible D gene is TRBD1 (6 bases). Germline CDR1 and CDR2: SGHRS and YFSETQ. Trimming removed 0 bases from V and 3 bases from J, with 6 bases in between. The CDR3 has 13 residues. In DNA form, the CDR3 reads TGCGCCAGCAGCTTGGGACAGGAAGAGACCCAGTACTTC. It yields the protein CASSLGQEETQYF.

V usage is TRBV7-3 and J usage is TRBJ2-7; the D gene is possibly TRBD2 (5 bases). Germline CDR1 and CDR2: SGHTA and FQGTGA. The CDR3 is made up of 11 amino acids. V was cut by 5 bases and J by 11 bases, with 13 bases left in between. The CDR3 here is CASSPRGDEYF. The CDR3 coding sequence is TGTGCCAGCAGCCCCCGGGGTGATGAGTACTTC.

The chain uses TRBV27 and TRBJ2-5; 7 positions match TRBD2. The J segment lost 4 bases and the V segment lost 2 bases, leaving 4 bases of the junction unmatched. The length of the CDR3 is 14 residues. Germline V CDR1 and CDR2: MNHEY, SMNVEV (reference sequence). The CDR3 region has the DNA TGTGCCAGCAGTTTAGGCTCGGGAGGAGAGACCCAGTACTTC. Its protein is CASSLGSGGETQYF.

The chain is built from TRBV3-1 (or the pseudogene TRBV3-2) and TRBJ2-6; no clear D. Germline CDR1 reads LGHDT; CDR2 reads YNNKEL (reference sequence). Trimming removed 4 bases at V and 6 bases at J, with 4 bases between. CDR3 size: 12 residues. CDR3 bases: TGTGCCAGCAGCCCGGCGGCCAACGTCCTGACTTTC. The encoded protein is CASSPAANVLTF.

The V call is TRBV7-8, the J call TRBJ1-2, with D unclear. Germline CDR1 SGHVS, CDR2 FQNEAQ. The CDR3 is made up of 17 amino acids. The V end was cut by 6 bases, the J end by 4 bases, with 24 bases between. In DNA form, the CDR3 reads TGTGCCAGCAGTCCCAGGACCCCGGGCCAAAGGACCTATGGCTACACCTTC. It codes for CASSPRTPGQRTYGYTF.

This chain joins TRBV11-2 and TRBJ2-7; the D is unclear. Germline V gene data show CDR1 as SGHAT and CDR2 as FQNNGV. The CDR3 runs to 13 residues. Trimming pared 5 bases from V and 6 bases from J, leaving 14 bases between. The CDR3: CASSLTLGTEQYF. CDR3 DNA sequence: TGTGCCAGCAGCCTCACGCTGGGTACCGAGCAGTACTTC.

This rearrangement joins TRBV28 to TRBJ2-7; 8 nucleotides agree with TRBD1. Trimming at V came to 5 bases and at J to 0 bases, leaving 9 bases not matched to a gene. The CDR3 totals 16 residues. From germline, CDR1 is MDHEN and CDR2 SYDVKM. CDR3 region: CASSPRGRGASYEQYF. CDR3 DNA: TGTGCCAGCAGTCCCAGGGGGCGGGGCGCCTCCTACGAGCAGTACTTC.

This chain joins TRBV5-1 and TRBJ2-3; D is unresolved. V dropped 1 base and J dropped 4 bases, with 7 bases sitting between them. This CDR3 contains 13 residues. CDR1 is SGHRS and CDR2 is YFSETQ in the germline V gene. The CDR3, as DNA: TGCGCCAGCAGCTTGCTTTCGGCAGATACGCAGTATTTT. Amino acids: CASSLLSADTQYF.

This clone has a single count. The chain joins TRBV6-1 to TRBJ1-2; D is possibly TRBD1 (5 bases). Germline lookup yields CDR1 MNHNS and CDR2 SASEGT. The CDR3 extends over 13 amino acids. Trimming stripped 3 bases from V and 5 bases from J, with 10 bases between. DNA of the CDR3: TGTGCCAGCAGTGAGGGGGGAAGGTATGGCTACACCTTC. Translating it yields CASSEGGRYGYTF.

This clone was seen a handful of times. V usage is TRBV19 and J usage is TRBJ2-3, with a tentative D call TRBD1 (7 bases). This CDR3 contains 16 residues. V was pared by 8 bases and J by 0 bases, with 18 bases between. From germline, CDR1 is LNHDA and CDR2 SQIVND (reference sequence). The CDR3 nucleotides read TGTGCCAGTCGTCGGGGGACAGCGAAAAGCACAGATACGCAGTATTTT. Translated, it gives CASRRGTAKSTDTQYF.

The genes are TRBV28 and TRBJ1-6, with 10 bases identical to TRBD1. CDR1 is MDHEN, CDR2 SYDVKM, per germline. This CDR3 has 15 amino acids. Trimming took 6 bases from V and 8 from J; bases not matched to a gene: 7. The CDR3 bases are TGTGCCAGCAGACCCTCCGGGACAGGGGATTCACCCCTCCACTTT. It yields the protein CASRPSGTGDSPLHF.

Here the CDR3 reads CASSLSTATNEKLFF. The CDR3 DNA reads TGTGCCAGCAGTTTATCGACCGCAACTAATGAAAAACTGTTTTTT. The rearrangement joins TRBV27 to TRBJ1-4; D uncertain. Germline V CDR1 and CDR2: MNHEY, SMNVEV (reference sequence). V lost 0 bases and J lost 0, with 5 bases in between. The CDR3 is made up of 15 amino acids.